The rows below give T cell receptor beta chains drawn from one sample of a study of Graves' ophthalmopathy and Graves' hyperthyroidism. TCRdb reprocessed the multiplex PCR reads with MiXCR, giving one entry per CDR3 protein. The repertoire holds around 1.1 million distinct CDR3 sequences, with around a third as singletons. Input material: peripheral blood or thyroid tissue (not recorded which). Receptors were obtained from an adult man with Graves' hyperthyroidism. The CDR3 runs from the conserved cysteine through the conserved F or W. A D gene is named only where the DNA matches it firmly. A row's size may be missing; if present it is once, few, many or a size class.

TRBJ2-7 | TRBD1 | - | TRBV7-2 | TGTGCCAGCAGCTCTTCCGGGACAGGCACCTACGAGCAGTACTTC | CASSSSGTGTYEQYF
TRBJ2-6 | - | few | TRBV27 | TGTGCCAGCAGCCGGACACCGTCCGGGGCCAACGTCCTGACTTTC | CASSRTPSGANVLTF
TRBJ1-1 | - | - | TRBV12-3/TRBV12-4 | TGTGCCAGCAGCACCGTTGGCACTGGGCGAGTTGAAGCTTTCTTT | CASSTVGTGRVEAFF
TRBJ2-5 | - | - | TRBV3-1 | TGTGCCACCGACGGAGGCCGAGAGACCCAGTACTTC | CATDGGRETQYF
TRBJ2-7 | TRBD2 | many | TRBV20-1 | TGCAGTGCTAGGTTAGCGGGACTGGGCGAGCAGTACTTC | CSARLAGLGEQYF
TRBJ1-1 | - | - | TRBV28 | TGTGCCAGCACCACGATGAACACTGGAGCTTTCTTT | CASTTMNTGAFF
TRBJ2-7 | - | many | TRBV11-2 | TGTGCCAGCAGCTTAGTTCGGGACGGAGCCTACGAGCAGTACTTC | CASSLVRDGAYEQYF
TRBJ2-5 | - | - | TRBV3-1 | TGTGCCAGCACCACTAAAGAGACCCAGTACTTC | CASTTKETQYF
TRBJ2-6 | - | - | TRBV25-1 | TGTGCCAGCAGTTTCCTTGGATTGTCTGGGGCCAACGTCCTGACTTTC | CASSFLGLSGANVLTF
TRBJ1-2 | TRBD1 | - | TRBV7-9 | TGTGCCAGCAGCTTATTAACTAGGACAGGGGAGAATGGCTACACCTTC | CASSLLTRTGENGYTF
TRBJ1-1 | - | many | TRBV29-1 | TGCAGCGTTGAGCGCAAGGTAGGGTTTCGGGCTTTCTTT | CSVERKVGFRAFF
TRBJ1-5 | - | few | TRBV2 | TGTGCCAGCAGTGGGAAGGGGGACAATCAGCCCCAGCATTTT | CASSGKGDNQPQHF
TRBJ2-5 | TRBD2 | - | TRBV7-9 | TGTGCCAGCAGCTTAAAGTTAGCGGGAGAGACCCAGTACTTC | CASSLKLAGETQYF
TRBJ2-5 | - | - | TRBV10-3 | TGTGCCATCAGTTCCCTCGACAGGAGCTTTGAGACCCAGTACTTC | CAISSLDRSFETQYF
TRBJ2-7 | TRBD2 | - | TRBV7-9 | TGTGCCAGCAGACGGACTAGCGGGAGCCTCCATTTCGAGCAGTACTTC | CASRRTSGSLHFEQYF
TRBJ2-7 | - | many | TRBV10-3 | TGTGCCATCAGTGAGGATCGGGCCAGATACTACGAGCAGTACTTC | CAISEDRARYYEQYF
TRBJ1-6 | - | - | TRBV10-3 | TGTGCCAGCAGGCCCGGGCAGGCAACGATCGGGTCACCCCTCCACTTT | CASRPGQATIGSPLHF
TRBJ1-1 | TRBD1 | few | TRBV7-2 | TGTGCCAGCCCAGGGAGGGGGCAGATAGGTGAAGCTTTCTTT | CASPGRGQIGEAFF
TRBJ1-2 | - | - | TRBV5-6 | TGTGCCAGCAGCTTGACCCCAGTGGGTTACGGCTACACCTTC | CASSLTPVGYGYTF
TRBJ2-7 | TRBD2 | - | TRBV7-2 | TGTGCCAGCAGCCTACTAGCGGGGCCAACCTACGAGCAGTACTTC | CASSLLAGPTYEQYF
TRBJ1-6 | - | few | TRBV7-2 | TGTGCCAGCAGCTTAGGATCCTGGAGGTCCTACAATTCACCCCTCCACTTT | CASSLGSWRSYNSPLHF
TRBJ2-5 | TRBD1 | few | TRBV12-3/TRBV12-4 | TGTGCCAGCAGCCGATCCTCAGGGGGCTCAGAGACCCAGTACTTC | CASSRSSGGSETQYF
TRBJ2-7 | - | - | TRBV20-1 | TGCAGTGCTAGTGATCCAGCCCGAGAGCAGTACTTC | CSASDPAREQYF
TRBJ1-5 | - | - | TRBV6-5 | TGTGCCAGCATGACGGGGGGGGTTGATCAGCCCCAGCATTTT | CASMTGGVDQPQHF
TRBJ2-7 | - | many | TRBV7-2 | TGTGCCAGCGGCGGGACCCGAAGCTCCTACGAGCAGTACTTC | CASGGTRSSYEQYF
TRBJ2-7 | - | many | TRBV2 | TGTGCCAGCACCACCGAGGGGGGGTTTTCCTACGAGCAGTACTTC | CASTTEGGFSYEQYF
TRBJ2-5 | - | many | TRBV20-1 | TGCAGTGCTAGTGGCCTAGATGAAGAGACCCAGTACTTC | CSASGLDEETQYF
TRBJ1-1 | - | - | TRBV19 | TGTGCCAGTAGTTCGGGACGGCCCACTGAAGCTTTCTTT | CASSSGRPTEAFF
TRBJ1-5 | - | - | TRBV15 | TGTGCCACCAGCAGCGTGAGCCACGGCAGGGAAAATCAGCCCCAGCATTTT | CATSSVSHGRENQPQHF
TRBJ1-6 | - | many | TRBV5-1 | TGCGCCAGCAACTACCGGGTCCCGATTAATTCACCCCTCCACTTT | CASNYRVPINSPLHF
TRBJ1-1 | - | many | TRBV27 | TGTGCCAGCAGCAAAGGGGCAGTCACTGAAGCTTTCTTT | CASSKGAVTEAFF
TRBJ2-3 | - | - | TRBV29-1 | TGCAGCGCGGTCCCCGGCCCAGATACGCAGTATTTT | CSAVPGPDTQYF
TRBJ1-6 | TRBD1 | - | TRBV10-3 | TGTGCCAGCAGTCCACAGGGGGCGATTCGTTCACCCCTCCACTTT | CASSPQGAIRSPLHF
TRBJ1-2 | TRBD1 | many | TRBV2 | TGTGCCAGCAGTCCCTCCGGGACAGGGTATTTCTATGGCTACACCTTC | CASSPSGTGYFYGYTF
TRBJ2-7 | - | once | TRBV12-3/TRBV12-4 | TGTGCCAGCAGTTCTTTGGGTCGCAGGGGAGGGCTCGAGCAGTACTTC | CASSSLGRRGGLEQYF
TRBJ2-2 | TRBD2 | many | TRBV29-1 | TGCAGCGTTGGATCACCCCCCGGGCGGGAGGGCCTCTCCGGGGAGCTGTTTTTT | CSVGSPPGREGLSGELFF
TRBJ1-2 | TRBD1 | - | TRBV25-1 | TGTGCCAGCAGTTCCCGGAGGACAGGCGGAACTAACTATGGCTACACCTTC | CASSSRRTGGTNYGYTF
TRBJ2-7 | TRBD1 | few | TRBV7-3 | TGTGCCAGCAGCCCCAAAGTCAGGACAGGGAGTTCCTACGAGCAGTACTTC | CASSPKVRTGSSYEQYF
TRBJ1-4 | - | once | TRBV10-3 | TGTGCCATCAGTGAGGGACGGACAAATGAAAAACTGTTTTTT | CAISEGRTNEKLFF
TRBJ1-4 | - | few | TRBV14 | TGTGCCAGCAGCCAAGTTCTCCGAGTAACGGACAAAGTCACGGGTCAAGATGAAAAACTGTTTTTT | CASSQVLRVTDKVTGQDEKLFF
TRBJ1-2 | - | - | TRBV11-2 | TGTGCCAGCAGCTTAACAGCGGCCTATGGCTACACCTTC | CASSLTAAYGYTF
TRBJ2-7 | TRBD1 | - | TRBV7-9 | TGTGCCAGCAGCCCATTCGGACAGGGGGCCGAGCAGTACTTC | CASSPFGQGAEQYF
TRBJ2-5 | TRBD2 | - | TRBV7-8 | TGTGCTACCGGACTAGCGGGGGAACAAGAGACCCAGTACTTC | CATGLAGEQETQYF
TRBJ1-5 | - | many | TRBV10-3 | TGTGCCATCAGGGACAGCCAGAGCAATCAGCCCCAGCATTTT | CAIRDSQSNQPQHF
TRBJ1-5 | - | many | TRBV15 | TGTGCCGGCCGGGGAGACCAGCCCCAGCATTTT | CAGRGDQPQHF
TRBJ1-1 | - | few | TRBV6-5 | TGTGCCAGCAGTGGCCGGGGGGTTGGGAACACTGAAGCTTTCTTT | CASSGRGVGNTEAFF
TRBJ1-4 | - | - | TRBV10-3 | TGTGCCAGCAGTGACCGAACGTGGGGTGAAAAACTGTTTTTT | CASSDRTWGEKLFF
TRBJ2-5 | - | many | TRBV9 | TGTGCCAGCAAGGGAGACCAAGAGACCCAGTACTTC | CASKGDQETQYF
TRBJ1-1 | TRBD1 | - | TRBV29-1 | TGCAGCGTTGCCCCCAGGGGGGGCCCAAGACAAGCTTTCTTT | CSVAPRGGPRQAFF
TRBJ1-5 | - | many | TRBV2 | TGTGCCAGCAGTGAACAGACAGGTCGGGGTCAGCCCCAGCATTTT | CASSEQTGRGQPQHF
TRBJ2-2 | - | - | TRBV29-1 | TGCAGCGACAGGAACACCGGGGAGCTGTTTTTT | CSDRNTGELFF
TRBJ1-1 | - | - | TRBV5-4 | TGTGCCAGCAGTCTGGTATTGGGGGCGAGGACTGAAGCTTTCTTT | CASSLVLGARTEAFF
TRBJ2-7 | - | - | TRBV2 | TGTGCCAGCAGTGAGGGGCAGGGGAGCTACTACGAGCAGTACTTC | CASSEGQGSYYEQYF
TRBJ2-6 | - | many | TRBV11-2 | TGTGCCAGCAGGGGACTGAACTCTGGGGCCAACGTCCTGACTTTC | CASRGLNSGANVLTF
TRBJ1-4 | - | - | TRBV10-3 | TGTGCCATCAGTGACCCAAGGAAGGGGACGGGGGAAAAACTGTTTTTT | CAISDPRKGTGEKLFF
TRBJ2-7 | - | few | TRBV7-9 | TGTGCCAGCAGTCCATCCTCATTGGCCTACGAGCAGTACTTC | CASSPSSLAYEQYF
TRBJ2-5 | TRBD2 | many | TRBV19 | TGTGCCAGTAGAGCAAGCGGGAGCCCAGAGACCCAGTACTTC | CASRASGSPETQYF
TRBJ2-7 | TRBD1 | many | TRBV29-1 | TGCAGCGTTGAGATTGCAGGGGGATGGGAGCAGTACTTC | CSVEIAGGWEQYF
TRBJ1-2 | TRBD1 | many | TRBV29-1 | TGCAGCGCTATGACAGGGAGTGGCTACACCTTC | CSAMTGSGYTF